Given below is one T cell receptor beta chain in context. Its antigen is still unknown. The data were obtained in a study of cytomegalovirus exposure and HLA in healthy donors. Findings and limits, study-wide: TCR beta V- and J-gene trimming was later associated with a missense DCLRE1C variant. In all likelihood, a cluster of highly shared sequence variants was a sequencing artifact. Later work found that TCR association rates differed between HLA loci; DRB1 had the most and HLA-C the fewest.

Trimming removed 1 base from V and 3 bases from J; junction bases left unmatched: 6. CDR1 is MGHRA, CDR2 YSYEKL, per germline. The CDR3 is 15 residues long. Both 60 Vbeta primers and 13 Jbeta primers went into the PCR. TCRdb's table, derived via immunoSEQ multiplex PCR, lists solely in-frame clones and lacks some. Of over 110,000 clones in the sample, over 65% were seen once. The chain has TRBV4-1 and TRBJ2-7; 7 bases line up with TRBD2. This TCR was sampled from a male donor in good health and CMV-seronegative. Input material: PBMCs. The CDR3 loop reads CASSQGEGKFYEQYF. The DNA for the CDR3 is TGCGCCAGCAGCCAAGGGGAGGGGAAATTCTACGAGCAGTACTTC.